This T cell receptor beta chain was recorded in a study of blood T cell repertoires in COVID-19. The germline CDR1 and CDR2 sequences are SGHRS and YFSETQ. The length of the CDR3 is 13 residues. The ends were cut back, 0 bases at V and 0 bases at J, with 3 bases in the middle. Data came from immunoSEQ multiplex PCR; TCRdb stores just in-frame clones and leaves some out. The sample contains 300,000 to 500,000 clones, 88% of which appear only once. The genes are TRBV5-1 and TRBJ1-1; D call uncertain. The sample was PBMCs or T cells enriched from blood (not recorded which). The TCR sequence derives from a woman in her twenties or thirties with acute COVID-19. The CDR3 sequence: CASSLDMNTEAFF. The CDR3 DNA follows: TGCGCCAGCAGCTTGGACATGAACACTGAAGCTTTCTTT.